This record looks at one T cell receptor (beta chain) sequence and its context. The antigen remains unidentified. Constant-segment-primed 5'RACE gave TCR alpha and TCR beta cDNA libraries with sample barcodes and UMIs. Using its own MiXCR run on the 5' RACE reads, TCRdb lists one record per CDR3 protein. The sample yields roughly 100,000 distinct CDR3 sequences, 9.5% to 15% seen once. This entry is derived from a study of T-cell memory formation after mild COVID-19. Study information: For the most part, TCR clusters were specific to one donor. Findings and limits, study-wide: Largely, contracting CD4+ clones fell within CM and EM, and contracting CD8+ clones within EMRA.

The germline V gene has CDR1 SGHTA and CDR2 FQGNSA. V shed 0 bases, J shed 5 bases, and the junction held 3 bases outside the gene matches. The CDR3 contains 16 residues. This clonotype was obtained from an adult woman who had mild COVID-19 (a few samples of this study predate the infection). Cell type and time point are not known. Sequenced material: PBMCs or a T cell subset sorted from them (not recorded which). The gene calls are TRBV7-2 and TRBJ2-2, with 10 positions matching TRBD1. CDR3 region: CASSLAPGQGTGELFF. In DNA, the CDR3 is TGTGCCAGCAGCTTAGCCCCGGGACAGGGGACCGGGGAGCTGTTTTTT.